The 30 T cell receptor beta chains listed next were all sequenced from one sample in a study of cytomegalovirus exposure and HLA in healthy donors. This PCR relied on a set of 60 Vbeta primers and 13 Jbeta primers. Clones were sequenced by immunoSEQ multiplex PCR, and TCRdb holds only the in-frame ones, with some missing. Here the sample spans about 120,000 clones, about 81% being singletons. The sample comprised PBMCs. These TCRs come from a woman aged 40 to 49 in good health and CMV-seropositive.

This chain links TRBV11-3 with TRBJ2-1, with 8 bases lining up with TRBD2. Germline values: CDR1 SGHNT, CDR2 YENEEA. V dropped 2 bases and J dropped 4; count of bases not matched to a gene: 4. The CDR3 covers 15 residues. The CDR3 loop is CASSLTGGGYNEQFF. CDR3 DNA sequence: TGTGCCAGCAGCTTAACCGGGGGGGGATACAATGAGCAGTTCTTC. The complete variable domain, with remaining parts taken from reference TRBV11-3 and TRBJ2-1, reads EAGVVQSPRYKIIEKKQPVAFWCNPISGHNTLYWYLQNLGQGPELLIRYENEEAVDDSQLPKDRFSAERLKGVDSTLKIQPAELGDSAVYLCASSLTGGGYNEQFFGPGTRLTVL.

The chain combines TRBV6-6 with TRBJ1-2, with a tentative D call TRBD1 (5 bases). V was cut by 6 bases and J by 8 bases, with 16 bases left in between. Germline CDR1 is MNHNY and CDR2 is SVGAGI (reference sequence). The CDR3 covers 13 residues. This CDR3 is CASRDAGIKGYTF. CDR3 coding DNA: TGTGCCAGCAGGGATGCAGGGATTAAGGGCTACACCTTC.

This CDR3 is CASSDQGVPEAFF. Here the CDR3 DNA reads TGTGCCAGCAGTGATCAGGGTGTCCCTGAAGCTTTCTTT. The chain links TRBV2 to TRBJ1-1; possible D gene TRBD1, 5 bases. The CDR3 consists of 13 residues. The germline V and J ends were trimmed by 3 bases and 6 bases, with 11 bases remaining between them. Germline V CDR1 and CDR2: SNHLY, FYNNEI.

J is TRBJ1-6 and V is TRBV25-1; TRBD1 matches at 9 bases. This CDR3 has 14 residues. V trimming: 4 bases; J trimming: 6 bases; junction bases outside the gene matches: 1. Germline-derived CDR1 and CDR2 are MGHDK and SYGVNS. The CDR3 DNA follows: TGTGCCAGCAGTGGGGACAGGGCTAATTCACCCCTCCACTTT. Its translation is CASSGDRANSPLHF. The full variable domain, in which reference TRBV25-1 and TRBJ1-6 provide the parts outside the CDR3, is EADIYQTPRYLVIGTGKKITLECSQTMGHDKMYWYQQDPGMELHLIHYSYGVNSTEKGDLSSESTVSRIRTEHFPLTLESARPSHTSQYLCASSGDRANSPLHFGNGTRLTVT.

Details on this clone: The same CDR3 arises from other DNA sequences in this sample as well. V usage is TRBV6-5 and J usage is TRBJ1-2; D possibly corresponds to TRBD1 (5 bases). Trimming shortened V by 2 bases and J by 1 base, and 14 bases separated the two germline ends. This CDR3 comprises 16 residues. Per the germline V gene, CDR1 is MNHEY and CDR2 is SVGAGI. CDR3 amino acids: CASSYRGAKLNYGYTF. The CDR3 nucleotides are TGTGCCAGCAGTTACAGGGGCGCAAAACTTAACTATGGCTACACCTTC.

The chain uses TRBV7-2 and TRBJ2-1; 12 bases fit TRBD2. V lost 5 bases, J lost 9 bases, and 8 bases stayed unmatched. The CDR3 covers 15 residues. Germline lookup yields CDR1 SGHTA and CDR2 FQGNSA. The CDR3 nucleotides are TGTGCCAGCAGCACCAACGGACTAGCGGGGAGTGAGCAGTTCTTC. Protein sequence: CASSTNGLAGSEQFF.

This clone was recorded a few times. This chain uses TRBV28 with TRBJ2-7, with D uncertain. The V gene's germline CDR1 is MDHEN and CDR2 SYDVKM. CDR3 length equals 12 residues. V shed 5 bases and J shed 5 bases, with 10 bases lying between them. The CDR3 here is CASSRLLNEQYF. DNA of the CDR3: TGTGCCAGCAGTCGACTTTTGAACGAGCAGTACTTC.

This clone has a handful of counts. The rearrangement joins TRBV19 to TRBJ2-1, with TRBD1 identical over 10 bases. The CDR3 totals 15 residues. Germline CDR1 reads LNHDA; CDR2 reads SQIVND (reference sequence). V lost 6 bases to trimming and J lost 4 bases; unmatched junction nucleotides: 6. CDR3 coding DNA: TGTGCCAGTAGGCGGACAGGGGGGCCATACAATGAGCAGTTCTTC. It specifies CASRRTGGPYNEQFF.

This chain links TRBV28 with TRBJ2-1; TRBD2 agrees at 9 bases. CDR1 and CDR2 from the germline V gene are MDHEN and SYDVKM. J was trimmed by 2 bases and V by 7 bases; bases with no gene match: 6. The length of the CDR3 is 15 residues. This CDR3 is CASTKLAGTYNEQFF. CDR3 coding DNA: TGTGCCAGCACCAAACTAGCGGGTACCTACAATGAGCAGTTCTTC.

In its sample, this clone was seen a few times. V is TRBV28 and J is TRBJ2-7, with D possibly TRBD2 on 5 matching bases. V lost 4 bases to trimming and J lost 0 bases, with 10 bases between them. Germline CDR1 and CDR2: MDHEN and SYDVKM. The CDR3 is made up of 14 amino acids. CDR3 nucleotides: TGTGCCAGCAGTTACCGGGATCTCTCCTACGAGCAGTACTTC. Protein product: CASSYRDLSYEQYF.

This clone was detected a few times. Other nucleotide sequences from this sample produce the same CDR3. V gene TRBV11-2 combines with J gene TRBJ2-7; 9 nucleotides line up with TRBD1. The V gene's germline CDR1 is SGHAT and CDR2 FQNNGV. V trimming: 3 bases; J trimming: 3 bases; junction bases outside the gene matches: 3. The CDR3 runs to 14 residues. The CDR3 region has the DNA TGTGCCAGCAGCTTGGGACAGGGTGGCTACGAGCAGTACTTC. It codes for CASSLGQGGYEQYF.

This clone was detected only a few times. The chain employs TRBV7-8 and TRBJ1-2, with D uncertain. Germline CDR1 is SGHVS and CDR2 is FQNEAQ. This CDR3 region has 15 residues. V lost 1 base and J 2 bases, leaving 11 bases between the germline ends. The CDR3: CASSLVQVPNYGYTF. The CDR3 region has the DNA TGTGCCAGCAGCTTAGTTCAGGTTCCCAACTATGGCTACACCTTC.

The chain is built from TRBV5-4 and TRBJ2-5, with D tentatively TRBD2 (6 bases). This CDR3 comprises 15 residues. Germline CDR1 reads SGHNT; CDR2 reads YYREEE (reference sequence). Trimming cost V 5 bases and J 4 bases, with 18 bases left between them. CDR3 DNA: TGTGCCAGCAGTTATGGGACGGAGGGAGGAGAGACCCAGTACTTC. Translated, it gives CASSYGTEGGETQYF.

CDR3 amino acids: CASSLTTPGTAEAFF. DNA for the CDR3: TGCGCCAGCAGCTTGACTACTCCCGGGACAGCTGAAGCTTTCTTT. V and J are TRBV5-1 and TRBJ1-1, with 7 bases matching TRBD1. V was pared by 1 base and J by 6 bases, with 9 bases of the junction left unmatched. This CDR3 is built from 15 residues. The germline V gene encodes CDR1 SGHRS and CDR2 YFSETQ. Based on the CDR3 plus reference TRBV5-1 and TRBJ1-1, the full variable domain is KAGVTQTPRYLIKTRGQQVTLSCSPISGHRSVSWYQQTPGQGLQFLFEYFSETQRNKGNFPGRFSGRQFSNSRSEMNVSTLELGDSALYLCASSLTTPGTAEAFFGQGTRLTVV.

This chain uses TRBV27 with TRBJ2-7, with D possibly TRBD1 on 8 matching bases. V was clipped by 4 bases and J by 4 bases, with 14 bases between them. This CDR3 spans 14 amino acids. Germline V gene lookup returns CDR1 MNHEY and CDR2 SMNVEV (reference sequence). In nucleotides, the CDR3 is TGTGCCAGCAGTTGGGGGGGACAGGCGTACGAGCAGTACTTC. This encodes CASSWGGQAYEQYF.

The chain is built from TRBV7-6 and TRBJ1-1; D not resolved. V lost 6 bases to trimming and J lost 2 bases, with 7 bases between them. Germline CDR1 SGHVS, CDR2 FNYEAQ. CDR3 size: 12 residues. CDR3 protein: CASSGSNTEAFF. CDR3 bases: TGTGCCAGCAGTGGCTCTAACACTGAAGCTTTCTTT.

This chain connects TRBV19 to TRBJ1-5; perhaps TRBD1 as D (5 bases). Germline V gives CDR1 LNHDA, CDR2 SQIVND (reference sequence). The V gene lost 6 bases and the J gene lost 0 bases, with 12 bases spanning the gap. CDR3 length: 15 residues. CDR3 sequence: CASSSQVGSNQPQHF. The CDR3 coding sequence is TGTGCCAGTAGCTCACAGGTTGGTAGCAATCAGCCCCAGCATTTT. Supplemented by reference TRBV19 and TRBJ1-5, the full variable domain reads DGGITQSPKYLFRKEGQNVTLSCEQNLNHDAMYWYRQDPGQGLRLIYYSQIVNDFQKGDIAEGYSVSREKKESFPLTVTSAQKNPTAFYLCASSSQVGSNQPQHFGDGTRLSIL.

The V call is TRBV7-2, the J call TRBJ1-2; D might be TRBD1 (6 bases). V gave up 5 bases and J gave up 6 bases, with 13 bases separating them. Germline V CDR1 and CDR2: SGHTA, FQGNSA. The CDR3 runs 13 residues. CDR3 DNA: TGTGCCAGCAGCCAATTCGGGGACAATGGCTACACCTTC. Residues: CASSQFGDNGYTF.

CDR3 nucleotides: TGTGCCTGGAGAACAGGGGAATACGAGCAGTACTTC. Amino acids: CAWRTGEYEQYF. The chain links TRBV30 to TRBJ2-7; 7 bases map to TRBD1. V was pared by 3 bases and J by 4 bases, with 3 bases of the junction left unmatched. Germline CDR1 GTSNPN, CDR2 SVGIG (reference sequence). This CDR3 region has 12 residues.

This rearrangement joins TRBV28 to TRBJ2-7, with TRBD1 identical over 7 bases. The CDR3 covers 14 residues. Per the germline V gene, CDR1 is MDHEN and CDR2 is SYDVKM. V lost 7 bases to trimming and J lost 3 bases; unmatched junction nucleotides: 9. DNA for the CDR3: TGTGCCAGCACAGCGACAGGGAGCCTCTACGAGCAGTACTTC. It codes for CASTATGSLYEQYF.

This CDR3 is CASSLATDYYEQYF. CDR3 sequence (DNA): TGCGCCAGCAGCCTAGCGACGGACTACTACGAGCAGTACTTC. V usage is TRBV5-1 and J usage is TRBJ2-7; D perhaps matches TRBD2 (6 bases). Trimming left V 4 bases short and J 3 bases short, with 14 bases between. The CDR3 runs to 14 residues. CDR1 and CDR2 from the germline V gene are SGHRS and YFSETQ.

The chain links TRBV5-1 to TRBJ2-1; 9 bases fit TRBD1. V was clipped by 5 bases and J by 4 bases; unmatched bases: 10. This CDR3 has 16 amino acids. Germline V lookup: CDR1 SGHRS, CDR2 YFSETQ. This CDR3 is CASSSQPTGGYNEQFF. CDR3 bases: TGCGCCAGCAGTTCACAACCGACAGGGGGATACAATGAGCAGTTCTTC.

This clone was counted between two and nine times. CDR3: CASSQTGGWETQYF. In DNA form, the CDR3 reads TGTGCCAGCAGTCAAACAGGGGGGTGGGAGACCCAGTACTTC. This chain uses TRBV25-1 with TRBJ2-5; TRBD1 aligns across 8 bases. This CDR3 has 14 residues. Trimming at V came to 5 bases and at J to 5 bases, leaving 7 bases not matched to a gene. Germline loops: CDR1 MGHDK, CDR2 SYGVNS.

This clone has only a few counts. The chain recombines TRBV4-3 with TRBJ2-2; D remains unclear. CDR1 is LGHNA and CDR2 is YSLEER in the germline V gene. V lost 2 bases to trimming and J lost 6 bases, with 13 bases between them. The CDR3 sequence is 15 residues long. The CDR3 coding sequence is TGCGCCAGCAGCCAATCTCGACACTGGGCCGGGGAGCTGTTTTTT. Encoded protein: CASSQSRHWAGELFF.

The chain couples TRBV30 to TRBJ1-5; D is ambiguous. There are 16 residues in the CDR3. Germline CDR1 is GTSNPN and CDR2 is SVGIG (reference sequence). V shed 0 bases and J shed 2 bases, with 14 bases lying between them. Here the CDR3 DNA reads TGTGCCTGGAGTGTACGGGGTTTAGGGCGCAATCAGCCCCAGCATTTT. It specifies CAWSVRGLGRNQPQHF.

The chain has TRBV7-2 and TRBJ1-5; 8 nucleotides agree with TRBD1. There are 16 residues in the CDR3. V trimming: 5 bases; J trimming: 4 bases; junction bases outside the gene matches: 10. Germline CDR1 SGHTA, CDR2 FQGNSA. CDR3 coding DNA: TGTGCCAGCAGCCCACCTTCGACAGGGGTGAATCAGCCCCAGCATTTT. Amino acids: CASSPPSTGVNQPQHF.

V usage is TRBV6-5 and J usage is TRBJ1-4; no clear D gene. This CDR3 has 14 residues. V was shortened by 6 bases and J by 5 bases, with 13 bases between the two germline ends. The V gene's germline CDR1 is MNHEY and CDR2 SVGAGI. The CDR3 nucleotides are TGTGCCAGCAGGAAGGACGGAGGAAATGAAAAACTGTTTTTT. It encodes CASRKDGGNEKLFF.

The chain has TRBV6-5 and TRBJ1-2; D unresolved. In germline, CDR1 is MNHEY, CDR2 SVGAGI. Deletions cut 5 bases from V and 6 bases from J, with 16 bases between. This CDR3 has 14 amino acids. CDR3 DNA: TGTGCCAGCAGTCCCAATCCAGCCGAGGATGGCTACACCTTC. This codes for CASSPNPAEDGYTF.

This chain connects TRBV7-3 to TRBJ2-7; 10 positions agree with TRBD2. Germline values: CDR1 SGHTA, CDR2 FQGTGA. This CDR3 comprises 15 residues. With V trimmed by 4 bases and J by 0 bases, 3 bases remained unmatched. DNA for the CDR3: TGTGCCAGCAGCTCACTAGCGGGGAGCTCCTACGAGCAGTACTTC. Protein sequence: CASSSLAGSSYEQYF. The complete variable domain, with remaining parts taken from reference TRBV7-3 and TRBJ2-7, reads GAGVSQTPSNKVTEKGKYVELRCDPISGHTALYWYRQSLGQGPEFLIYFQGTGAADDSGLPNDRFFAVRPEGSVSTLKIQRTERGDSAVYLCASSSLAGSSYEQYFGPGTRLTVT.

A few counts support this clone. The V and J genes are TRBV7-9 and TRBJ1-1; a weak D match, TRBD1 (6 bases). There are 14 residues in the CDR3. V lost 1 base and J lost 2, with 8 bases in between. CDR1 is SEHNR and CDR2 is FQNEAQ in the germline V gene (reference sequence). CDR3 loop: CASSLGTANTEAFF. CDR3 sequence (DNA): TGTGCCAGCAGCTTAGGGACAGCTAACACTGAAGCTTTCTTT.